The source of this T cell receptor (beta chain) is a study of CXCR3-negative and CXCR3-positive naive CD8 T cells (dated by TCRdb to between 2019 and 2020). Notes on the research overall: In total, 110 million to 150 million TRB reads were obtained, corresponding to roughly 1.5 +/- 0.3 million reads per library. Diversity and physicochemical repertoire analyses were performed on about a dozen donors pooled from two independent experiments. TRBV-TRBJ cluster analysis included naive subsets from 5 donors and memory cells from 3 donors.

CDR1 and CDR2, per the germline V gene, are SQVTM and ANQGSEA. The CDR3 numbers 12 residues from cysteine through phenylalanine. The DNA sequence is not available. Results and caveats for the whole study, not just this receptor: Freshly isolated PBMCs were used for most assays because CXCR3 expression went down partially after cryopreservation. Compared with CXCR3-negative naive cells, CXCR3-positive naive cells had TRB CDR3s with higher hydrophobicity (lower Kidera factor 4), lower energy, and higher strength and volume indices. Both naive subsets had comparably high repertoire diversity, while memory CD8+ T cells had much lower repertoire diversity. Within the same donor, TRBV-TRBJ usage looked similar between naive CXCR3-negative and CXCR3-positive cells, but memory cells had distinct patterns. Because surface CD5, which is linked to self-reactivity in mice, was comparable between the naive subsets, TCR interaction strength was also inferred from TRB CDR3 physicochemical properties.

Each CD8+ T cell subset was flow-sorted in triplicate, with 250,000 to 350,000 cells per subset placed directly into RLT lysis buffer. To exclude memory contaminants, naive CD8+ T cells were stringently defined as CD45RO-CCR7+CD27+CD95-. Standard density gradient centrifugation was used to isolate peripheral blood mononuclear cells from buffy coats. A FACSAria III was used to flow-sort naive CD8+ T cells into CXCR3-negative and CXCR3-positive populations. Total RNA was extracted from sorted cells using an RNeasy Mini Kit. The sample was run on a NextSeq 550. The Human TCR Profiling Kit (MiLaboratory) was used to make UMI-labeled 5' RACE TRB cDNA libraries. cDNA synthesis used the entire amount of extracted RNA, and PCR amplification then used the entire amount of cDNA produced. Libraries were prepared in parallel with an identical number of PCR cycles. On the authors' methods: With a minimum of two reads required per UMI, MIGEC and MiXCR pulled out about 50,000 +/- 10,000 unique UMI-labeled TRB cDNA molecules from each library. On average, each library contained about 40,000 +/- 10,000 functional in-frame TRB CDR3 nucleotide clonotypes without stop codons. Diversity metrics, including normalized Shannon-Wiener and Chao1, were computed in VDJtools after downsampling to 5000 UMI-labeled TRB molecules per sample. For the central five CDR3 residues, VDJtools calculated physicochemical properties weighted by clonotype size, namely interaction energy, strength, volume and Kidera factor 4. TCRdb reprocessed the reads, so every CDR3 protein sequence counts as one entry and DNA is not shown. The V and J calls come from TCRdb's annotation, not from the publication. This sample's table contains about 150,000 distinct CDR3 sequences. About 0.48% of the sample is held by the ten biggest clonotypes.

Notes on this clonotype: Its antigen remains undetermined.

Sequencing was performed on naive CXCR3+ CD8+ T cells from blood. Reading the label with the study, this specimen's cell subset or site is: CD45RO-CCR7+CD27+CD95- naive CD8+ T cells expressing CXCR3 (TNR3+). The chain uses TRBV29-1 and TRBJ2-7; absent DNA, TCRdb's TRBD1 call cannot be checked. The sequence was obtained from a human donor in good health. Some clones in this sample may be carry-over from other donors' samples. The CDR3 reads as follows: CSVEQGAYEQYF.